This T cell receptor beta chain was documented in a study of blood T cells in healthy people across ages. The use of a sample-barcoded 5' primer and a J-beta primer mix characterized a second PCR of roughly 7 to 11 cycles. TCRdb called the 5' RACE reads again in MiXCR, with one record for every CDR3 protein. The sample comprises roughly 2 million distinct CDR3 sequences, just under 50% of which are singletons, and 2.1% rests with the top ten. This CDR3 is built from 15 residues. The J segment lost 6 bases and the V segment lost 4 bases, leaving 11 bases of the junction unmatched. This chain joins TRBV12-3 or TRBV12-4 and TRBJ1-2; 7 nucleotides agree with TRBD1. Source material: blood. The source of this sequence is a woman between 40 and 55 years old in good health. The CDR3 sequence is CASSSPGTDFHGYTF. The CDR3 DNA follows: TGTGCCAGCAGTTCACCCGGGACAGATTTCCATGGCTACACCTTC.